These 14 T cell receptor beta chains were sequenced from one sample in a study of monozygotic twins with inflammatory bowel disease. TCRdb derives one entry per CDR3 protein from the 5' RACE reads, leaving out DNA. This listing includes 150,000 or so distinct CDR3 sequences. The sample was blood. Receptors were obtained from a human donor with ulcerative colitis or Crohn's disease, or a healthy co-twin of an affected twin (not recorded which).

This chain joins TRBV6-1 and TRBJ1-5; TCRdb selects TRBD1, and the lack of DNA leaves this call unchecked. Germline V lookup: CDR1 MNHNS, CDR2 SASEGT. There are 16 residues in the CDR3. The CDR3: CASSQRGHDSNQPQHF.

The rearrangement uses TRBV11-2 and TRBJ2-1; with no DNA, the TCRdb D assignment of TRBD1 cannot be verified. The germline gives CDR1 SGHAT, CDR2 FQNNGV. This CDR3 is built from 17 residues. The CDR3 sequence is CASSYRTRDRRYNEQFF.

The V and J genes are TRBV6-5 and TRBJ2-4; the D gene TCRdb calls, TRBD2, cannot be checked with no DNA. The CDR3 extends over 16 amino acids. Germline V CDR1 and CDR2: MNHEY, SVGAGI. CDR3 sequence reads: CASSYGLAGGGNIQYF.

The chain has TRBV19 and TRBJ1-5; no DNA is available, so the TRBD1 call from TCRdb remains unchecked. Germline V lookup: CDR1 LNHDA, CDR2 SQIVND (reference sequence). The CDR3 is 16 amino acids. CDR3 region: CASTRSPGKSNQPQHF.

The V gene is TRBV7-3, the J gene TRBJ2-7. This CDR3 comprises 13 residues. Germline CDR1 and CDR2: SGHTA and FQGTGA. Here the CDR3 reads CASSVSGAHEQYF. Using reference TRBV7-3 and TRBJ2-7 for the parts outside the CDR3, the full variable domain is GAGVSQTPSNKVTEKGKYVELRCDPISGHTALYWYRQSLGQGPEFLIYFQGTGAADDSGLPNDRFFAVRPEGSVSTLKIQRTERGDSAVYLCASSVSGAHEQYFGPGTRLTVT.

J is TRBJ2-1 and V is TRBV4-1; absent DNA, TCRdb's TRBD2 call cannot be checked. CDR1 is MGHRA and CDR2 is YSYEKL in the germline V gene. This CDR3 region has 16 residues. This chain's CDR3 is CASSPHGATSYNEQFF.

The chain has TRBV7-7 and TRBJ2-1; with no DNA, the TCRdb D assignment of TRBD2 cannot be verified. CDR3 length equals 17 residues. Germline V gives CDR1 SSHAT, CDR2 FNYEAQ (reference sequence). The CDR3 sequence is CASSTGTSGNRAGEQFF. Complete variable domain (other parts from reference TRBV7-7 and TRBJ2-1): GAGVSQSPRYKVTKRGQDVTLRCDPISSHATLYWYQQALGQGPEFLTYFNYEAQPDKSGLPSDRFSAERPEGSISTLTIQRTEQRDSAMYRCASSTGTSGNRAGEQFFGPGTRLTVL.

The rearrangement joins TRBV5-1 to TRBJ1-6. The CDR3 has 16 amino acids. The germline CDR1 and CDR2 sequences are SGHRS and YFSETQ. This chain's CDR3 is CASSLEAGVRNSPLHF.

The chain employs TRBV18 and TRBJ1-1; the D call of TRBD1 rests on TCRdb alone, since no DNA is present to check it. Germline values: CDR1 KGHSH, CDR2 LQKENI. The CDR3 contains 15 residues. The CDR3 sequence is CASSLQGSWGTEAFF.

V is TRBV5-1 and J is TRBJ1-5; the D call of TRBD1 rests on TCRdb alone, since no DNA is present to check it. The CDR3 totals 15 residues. The germline V gene encodes CDR1 SGHRS and CDR2 YFSETQ. This CDR3 is CASSWGQGMYQPQHF.

The chain uses TRBV6-2 or TRBV6-3 and TRBJ1-1; TCRdb indicates TRBD1, and absent DNA this call remains unverified. From germline, CDR1 is MNHEY and CDR2 SVGEGT. The CDR3 runs to 15 residues. CDR3 sequence: CASSTGRGKVAEAFF.

This chain joins TRBV7-8 and TRBJ1-2; TCRdb's D gene call, TRBD1, goes unchecked for lack of DNA. Germline-derived CDR1 and CDR2 are SGHVS and FQNEAQ. This CDR3 is built from 15 residues. The CDR3 here is CASSLGAGDKYGYTF.

V and J are TRBV12-3 or TRBV12-4 and TRBJ2-1. The length of the CDR3 is 13 residues. The chain's CDR3 is CASSLGIGNEQFF.

The V gene is TRBV9, the J gene TRBJ2-5. Per the germline V gene, CDR1 is SGDLS and CDR2 is YYNGEE. CDR3 length: 14 residues. The CDR3 reads CASSQFGWRETQYF.